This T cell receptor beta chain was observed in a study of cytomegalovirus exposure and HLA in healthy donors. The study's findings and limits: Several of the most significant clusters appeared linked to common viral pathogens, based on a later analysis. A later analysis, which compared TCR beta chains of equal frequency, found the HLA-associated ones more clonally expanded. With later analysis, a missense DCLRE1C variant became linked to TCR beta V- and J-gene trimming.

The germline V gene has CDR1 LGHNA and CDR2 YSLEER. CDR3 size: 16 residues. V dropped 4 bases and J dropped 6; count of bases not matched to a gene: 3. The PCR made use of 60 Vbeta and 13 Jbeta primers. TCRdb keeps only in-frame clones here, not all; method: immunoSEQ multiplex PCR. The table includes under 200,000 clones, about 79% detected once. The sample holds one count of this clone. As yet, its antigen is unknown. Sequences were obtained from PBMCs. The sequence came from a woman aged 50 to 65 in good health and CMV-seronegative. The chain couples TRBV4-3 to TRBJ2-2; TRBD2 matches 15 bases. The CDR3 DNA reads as TGCGCCAGCAGCCCTTGGACTAGCGGGGGGGCCGGGGAGCTGTTTTTT. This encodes CASSPWTSGGAGELFF.